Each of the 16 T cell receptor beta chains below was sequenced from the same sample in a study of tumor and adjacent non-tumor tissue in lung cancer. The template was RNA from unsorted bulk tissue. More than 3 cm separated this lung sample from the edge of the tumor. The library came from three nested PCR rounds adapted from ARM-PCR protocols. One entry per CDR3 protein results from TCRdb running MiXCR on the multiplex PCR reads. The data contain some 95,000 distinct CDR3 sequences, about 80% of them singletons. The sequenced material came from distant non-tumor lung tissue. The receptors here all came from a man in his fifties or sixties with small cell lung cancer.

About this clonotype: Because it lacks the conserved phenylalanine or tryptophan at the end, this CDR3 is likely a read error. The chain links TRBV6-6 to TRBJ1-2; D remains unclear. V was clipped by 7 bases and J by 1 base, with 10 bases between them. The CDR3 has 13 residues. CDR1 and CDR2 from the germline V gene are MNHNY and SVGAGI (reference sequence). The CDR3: CASTSTNNYGYTL. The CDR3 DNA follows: TGTGCCAGCACGTCCACGAATAACTATGGCTACACCTTA.

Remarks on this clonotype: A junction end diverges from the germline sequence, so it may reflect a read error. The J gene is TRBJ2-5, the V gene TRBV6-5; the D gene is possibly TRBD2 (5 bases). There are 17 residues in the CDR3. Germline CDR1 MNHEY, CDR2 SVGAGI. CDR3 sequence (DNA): TGTGGCAGCAGACGCGATCTAGCTGCCAGCCTTAAAGAGACCCAGTACTTC. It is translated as CGSRRDLAASLKETQYF.

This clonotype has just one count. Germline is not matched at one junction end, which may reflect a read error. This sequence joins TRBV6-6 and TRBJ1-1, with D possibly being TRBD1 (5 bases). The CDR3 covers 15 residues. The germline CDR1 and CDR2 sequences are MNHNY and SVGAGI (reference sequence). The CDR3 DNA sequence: TGTGTCAGCACGACTAGCAGAGGGGTTTACACTGAAGCTTTCTTT. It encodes CVSTTSRGVYTEAFF.

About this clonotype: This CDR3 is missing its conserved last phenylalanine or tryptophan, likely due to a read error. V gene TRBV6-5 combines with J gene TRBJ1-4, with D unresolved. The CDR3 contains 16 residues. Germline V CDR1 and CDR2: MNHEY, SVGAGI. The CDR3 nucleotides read TGTGCGAGCACCACCGAGAATTCAGCAACTAATGAAAAACTGTTTGTT. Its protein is CASTTENSATNEKLFV.

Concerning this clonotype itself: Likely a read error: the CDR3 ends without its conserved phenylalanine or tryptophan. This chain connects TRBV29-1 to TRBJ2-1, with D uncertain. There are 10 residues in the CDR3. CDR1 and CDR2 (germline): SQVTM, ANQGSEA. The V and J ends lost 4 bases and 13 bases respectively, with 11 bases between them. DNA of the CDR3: TGCAGCGTTGCAGACTCGCATCAGTTCATC. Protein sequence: CSVADSHQFI.

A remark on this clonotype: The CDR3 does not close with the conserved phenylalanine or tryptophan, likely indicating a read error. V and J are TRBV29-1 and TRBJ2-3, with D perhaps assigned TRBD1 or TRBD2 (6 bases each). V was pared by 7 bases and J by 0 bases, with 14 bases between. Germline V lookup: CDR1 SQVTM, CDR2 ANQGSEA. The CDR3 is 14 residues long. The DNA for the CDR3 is TGCAGCGCCTCGACGGGGGCTAGCACAGATACGCAGTATTCT. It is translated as CSASTGASTDTQYS.

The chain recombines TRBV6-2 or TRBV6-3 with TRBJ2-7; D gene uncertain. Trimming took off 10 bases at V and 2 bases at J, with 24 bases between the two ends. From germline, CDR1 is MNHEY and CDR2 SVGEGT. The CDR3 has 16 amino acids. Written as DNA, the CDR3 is TGTGCCACTAGTCTGATTTCGAAGGGTCCGCCCTACGAGCAGTACTTC. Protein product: CATSLISKGPPYEQYF.

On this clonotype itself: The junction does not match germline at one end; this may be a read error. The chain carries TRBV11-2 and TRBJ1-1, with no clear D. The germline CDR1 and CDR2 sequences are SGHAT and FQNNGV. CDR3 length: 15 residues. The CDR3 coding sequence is TGTGCCAGCAGTTTAGGCCCCTGGGAGAACACTGAAGCTTTCTTT. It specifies CASSLGPWENTEAFF. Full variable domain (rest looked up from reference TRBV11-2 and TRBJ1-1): EAGVAQSPRYKIIEKRQSVAFWCNPISGHATLYWYQQILGQGPKLLIQFQNNGVVDDSQLPKDRFSAERLKGVDSTLKIQPAKLEDSAVYLCASSLGPWENTEAFFGQGTRLTVV.

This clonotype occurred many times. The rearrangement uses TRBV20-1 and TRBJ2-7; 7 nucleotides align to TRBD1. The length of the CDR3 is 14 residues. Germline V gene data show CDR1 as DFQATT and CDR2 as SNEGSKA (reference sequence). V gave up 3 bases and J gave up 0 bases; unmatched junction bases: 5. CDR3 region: CSASKGQSSYEQYV. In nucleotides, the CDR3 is TGCAGTGCTAGTAAGGGACAGAGCTCCTACGAGCAGTACGTC.

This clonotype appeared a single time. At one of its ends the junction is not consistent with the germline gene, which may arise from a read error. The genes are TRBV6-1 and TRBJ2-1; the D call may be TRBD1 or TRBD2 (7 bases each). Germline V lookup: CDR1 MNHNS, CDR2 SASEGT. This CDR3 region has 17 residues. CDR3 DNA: TGTGCCAACAGGGGCATCCGGGGGGTCCTAAAACCCAATGAGCTGTTCTTC. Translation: CANRGIRGVLKPNELFF.

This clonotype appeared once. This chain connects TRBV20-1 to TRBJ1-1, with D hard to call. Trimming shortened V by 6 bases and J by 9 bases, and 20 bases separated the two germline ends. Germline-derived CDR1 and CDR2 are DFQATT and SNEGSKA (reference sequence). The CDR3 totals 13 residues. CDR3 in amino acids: CSAGLRVNSKAFF. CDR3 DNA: TGCAGTGCCGGGCTGCGGGTTAACAGTAAAGCTTTCTTT.

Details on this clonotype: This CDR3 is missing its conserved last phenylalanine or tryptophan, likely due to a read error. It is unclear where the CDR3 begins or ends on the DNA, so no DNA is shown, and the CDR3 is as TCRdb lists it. CDR3 sequence reads: CSARDTTYEHYL. This sequence joins TRBV29-1 and TRBJ2-7; the DNA was not used to check the table's D call, TRBD1. Per the germline V gene, CDR1 is SQVTM and CDR2 is ANQGSEA. The CDR3 spans 12 amino acids, including both terminal residues.

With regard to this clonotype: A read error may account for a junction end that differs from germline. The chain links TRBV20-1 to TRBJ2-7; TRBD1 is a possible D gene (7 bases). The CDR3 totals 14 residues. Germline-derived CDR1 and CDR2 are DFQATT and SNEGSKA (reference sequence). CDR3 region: CSTRVLRGDDEQYF. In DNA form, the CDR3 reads TGCAGTACTAGAGTTCTCAGGGGGGACGACGAGCAGTACTTC.

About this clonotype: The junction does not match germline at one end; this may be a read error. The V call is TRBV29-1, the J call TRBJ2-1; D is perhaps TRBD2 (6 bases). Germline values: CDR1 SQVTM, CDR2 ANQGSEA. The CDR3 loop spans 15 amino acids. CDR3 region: CSVGWGEDSYYEQFF. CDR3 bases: TGCAGCGTTGGGTGGGGGGAGGACTCCTACTATGAGCAGTTCTTC.

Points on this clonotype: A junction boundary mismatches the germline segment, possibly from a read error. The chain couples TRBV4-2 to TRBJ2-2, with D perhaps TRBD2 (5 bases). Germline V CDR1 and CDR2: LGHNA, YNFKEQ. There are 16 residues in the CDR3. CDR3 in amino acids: CTSSQDLSANTGELSF. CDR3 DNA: TGTACCAGCAGCCAAGATCTGAGTGCCAACACCGGGGAGCTGTCCTTT.

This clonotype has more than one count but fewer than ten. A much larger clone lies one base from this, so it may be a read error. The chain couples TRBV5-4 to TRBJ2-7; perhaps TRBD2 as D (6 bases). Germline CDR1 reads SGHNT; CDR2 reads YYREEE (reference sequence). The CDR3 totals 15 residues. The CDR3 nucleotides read TGTGTCAGCAGCTTGGTCCGGGAGACGGTCAGCGAGCAGTACTTC. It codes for CVSSLVRETVSEQYF.